This is a list of T cell receptor beta chains from one sample in a study of T cells after yellow fever vaccination. MiXCR, applied by TCRdb to the 5' RACE reads, yields one record per CDR3 protein. The repertoire includes about 580,000 distinct CDR3 sequences, about a sixth of them detected once, and roughly 17% sits in the top ten. The sequences come from PBMCs, collected more than 4 days after the first yellow fever vaccination. Source of these receptors: a man between 18 and 29 years old who received the YFV17D yellow fever vaccine. CDR3s include the opening cysteine and the closing phenylalanine or tryptophan. A D gene is named only where the DNA matches it firmly. Clone sizes are given selectively: once, few, many, or a class where the clone is expanded.

cdr3_length j_call v_call d_call clone_size cdr3_nt cdr3_aa
15 TRBJ1-1 TRBV5-1 TRBD1 few TGCGCCAGCAGCCAAGCGGGGACAGGGGGCACTGAAGCTTTCTTT CASSQAGTGGTEAFF
15 TRBJ2-6 TRBV7-2 NA NA TGTGCCAGCAGCTTAGATGGGTCTGGGGCCAACGTCCTGACTTTC CASSLDGSGANVLTF
15 TRBJ1-1 TRBV5-4 NA few TGTGCCAGCAGCTTGGCGGAGAAGGGGAACACTGAAGCTTTCTTT CASSLAEKGNTEAFF
16 TRBJ2-3 TRBV5-4 TRBD2 NA TGTGCCAGCAGCTTGCGAAGCGGGGGGATTGCAGATACGCAGTATTTT CASSLRSGGIADTQYF
14 TRBJ2-1 TRBV7-2 NA NA TGTGCCAGCAGCTTAGAGTCGATTGTTTCTGAGCAGTTCTTC CASSLESIVSEQFF
14 TRBJ1-1 TRBV28 NA NA TGTGCCAGCAGTCAATTACACAGAAGTATTGAAGCTTTCTTT CASSQLHRSIEAFF
14 TRBJ1-1 TRBV29-1 NA few TGCAGCGTCGTAGGGGTCATATCGAACACTGAAGCTTTCTTT CSVVGVISNTEAFF
15 TRBJ2-7 TRBV12-3/TRBV12-4 NA many TGTGCCAGCAGTTTGTACAGGCCATCTACCTACGAGCAGTACTTC CASSLYRPSTYEQYF
12 TRBJ1-1 TRBV5-6 NA NA TGTGCCAGCAGCTGGCTTGCGGACGGAGCTTTCTTT CASSWLADGAFF
14 TRBJ2-5 TRBV12-3/TRBV12-4 TRBD2 many TGTGCCAGCAGTTCTAGCGGGGGCCAAGAGACCCAGTACTTC CASSSSGGQETQYF
14 TRBJ2-5 TRBV2 TRBD1 NA TGTGCCAGCAGTGAGACAGGGATAGAAGAGACCCAGTACTTC CASSETGIEETQYF
16 TRBJ1-4 TRBV30 TRBD1 NA TGTGCCTGGACCGGTTGGGCGGGACAGGGGCGTGAAAAACTGTTTTTT CAWTGWAGQGREKLFF
11 TRBJ2-7 TRBV3-1 NA many TGTGCCAGCAGCCCCGACTCCGTGCAGTACTTC CASSPDSVQYF
14 TRBJ1-4 TRBV2 NA few TGTGCCAGCAAGGAATCGGAGGCTAATGAAAAACTGTTTTTT CASKESEANEKLFF
15 TRBJ2-1 TRBV27 TRBD2 few TGTGCCAGCACCAGATCTAGCGGGGGATGGAATGAGCAGTTCTTC CASTRSSGGWNEQFF
14 TRBJ1-5 TRBV6-5 NA NA TGTGCCAGCAGTTACTCAGGGTCCGTTCAGCCCCAGCATTTT CASSYSGSVQPQHF
13 TRBJ1-1 TRBV5-5 TRBD1 few TGTGCCAGCAGCGGGACAGGGTACACTGAAGCTTTCTTT CASSGTGYTEAFF
14 TRBJ1-1 TRBV5-1 NA few TGCGCCAGCAGTTTAGGGACAATGAACACTGAAGCTTTCTTT CASSLGTMNTEAFF
14 TRBJ2-7 TRBV6-1 NA NA TGTGCCAGCAGAGCAGGTCTCTTGCCGAACGAGCAGTACTTC CASRAGLLPNEQYF
15 TRBJ2-2 TRBV24-1 TRBD1 NA TGTGCCACCAGTGATCCTAAACAGGGGACCGGGGAGCTGTTTTTT CATSDPKQGTGELFF
15 TRBJ2-1 TRBV5-1 TRBD1 few TGCGCCAGCAGCCGGGACAGGAGCTCCTACAATGAGCAGTTCTTC CASSRDRSSYNEQFF
14 TRBJ2-3 TRBV5-1 NA few TGCGCCAGCAGCTTAAGAGCCAACACAGATACGCAGTATTTT CASSLRANTDTQYF
13 TRBJ2-7 TRBV12-3/TRBV12-4 NA NA TGTGCCAGCGGTGCGGCTCGGATCTACGAGCAGTACTTC CASGAARIYEQYF
15 TRBJ2-1 TRBV5-1 TRBD2 NA TGCGCCAGCAGCATAGGGACTACAGGAGACGATGAGCAGTTCTTC CASSIGTTGDDEQFF
15 TRBJ1-3 TRBV5-5 NA NA TGTGCCAGCAGCTCTGCCCGTGGGGCTGGAAACACCATATATTTT CASSSARGAGNTIYF
14 TRBJ2-3 TRBV24-1 NA NA TGTGCCACCAGTGATTTACGATCCACAGATACGCAGTATTTT CATSDLRSTDTQYF
16 TRBJ2-2 TRBV6-2/TRBV6-3 TRBD1 NA TGTGCCAGCAGTCCCCGGACAGGGTCTCTCACCGGGGAGCTGTTTTTT CASSPRTGSLTGELFF
15 TRBJ2-5 TRBV30 TRBD1 NA TGTGCCTGGAGTCTATACAGGGGCAGGGTGGAGACCCAGTACTTC CAWSLYRGRVETQYF